This T cell receptor beta chain comes out of a study of T cell changes during pregnancy in multiple sclerosis. The method was immunoSEQ multiplex PCR; TCRdb's version includes in-frame clones alone and lacks a portion of them. The data contain some 110,000 clones, approximately 90% of them singletons. The length of the CDR3 is 15 residues. Germline V lookup: CDR1 SGHTA, CDR2 FQGTGA. V lost 1 base and J lost 4, with 13 bases in between. The sample in question was peripheral blood, obtained in the third trimester of pregnancy. This TCR was recovered from a female donor with multiple sclerosis, enrolled in a pregnancy study. The chain combines TRBV7-3 with TRBJ1-1; D possibly corresponds to TRBD1 (6 bases). CDR3: CASSLNGGGGTEAFF. In DNA, the CDR3 is TGTGCCAGCAGCTTAAATGGGGGGGGCGGCACTGAAGCTTTCTTT. The full variable domain, completed using reference TRBV7-3 and TRBJ1-1, is GAGVSQTPSNKVTEKGKYVELRCDPISGHTALYWYRQSLGQGPEFLIYFQGTGAADDSGLPNDRFFAVRPEGSVSTLKIQRTERGDSAVYLCASSLNGGGGTEAFFGQGTRLTVV.